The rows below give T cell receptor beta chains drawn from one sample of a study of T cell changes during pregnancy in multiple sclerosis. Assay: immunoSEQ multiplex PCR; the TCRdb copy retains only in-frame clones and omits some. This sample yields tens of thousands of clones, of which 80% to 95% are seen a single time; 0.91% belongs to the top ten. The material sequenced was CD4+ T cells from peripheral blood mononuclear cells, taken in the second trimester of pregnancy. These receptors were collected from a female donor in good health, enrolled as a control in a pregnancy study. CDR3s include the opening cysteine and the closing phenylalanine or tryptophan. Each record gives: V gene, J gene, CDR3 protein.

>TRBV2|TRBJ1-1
CASSGGVDRASRAFF
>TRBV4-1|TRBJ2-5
CASSQEEGRETQYF
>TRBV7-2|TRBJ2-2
CASSLDRAGNTGELFF
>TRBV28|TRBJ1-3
CASSFASGGNTIYF
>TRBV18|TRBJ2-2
CASSPGTSGTGELFF
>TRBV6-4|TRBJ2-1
CAGHVEQFF
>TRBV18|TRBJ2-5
CASSPSGNQETQYF
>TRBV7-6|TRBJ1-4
CASSPPKGTGRLISEKLFF
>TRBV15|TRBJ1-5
CATSDRGNQPQHF
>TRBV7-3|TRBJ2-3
CASSLTPLAGGGDTQYF
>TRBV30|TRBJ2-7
CAWSVYFRTYEQYF
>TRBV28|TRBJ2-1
CASSSWTETYNEQFF
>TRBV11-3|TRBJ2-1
CASSLAPTTEQFF
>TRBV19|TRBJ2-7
CASSIPSSYEQYF
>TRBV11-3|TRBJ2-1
CASSVFPGGNEQFF
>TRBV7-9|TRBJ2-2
CASSPTGTDRELFF
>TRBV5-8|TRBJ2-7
CASSPGTGVHEQYF
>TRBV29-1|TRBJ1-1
CSVGGRENTEAFF
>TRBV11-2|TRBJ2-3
CASSPVLGRTDTQYF
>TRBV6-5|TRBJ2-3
CASSYDLAGVGDTQYF
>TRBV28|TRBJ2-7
CATTGNYEQYF
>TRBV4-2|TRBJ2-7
CASSQVALTTSGSSYEQYF
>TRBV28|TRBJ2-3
CASSLIAGATQYF
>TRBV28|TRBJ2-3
CASSSALRGGTDTQYF
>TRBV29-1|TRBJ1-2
CSVESGYYGYTF
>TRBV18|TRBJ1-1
CASSPPDPGSTEAFF
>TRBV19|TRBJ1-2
CASRRQTGEGVYGYTF
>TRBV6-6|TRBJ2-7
CASSSLQIFYEQYF
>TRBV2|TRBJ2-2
CASSPRGVADTGELFF
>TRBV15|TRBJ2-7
CATSRDRGRYEQYF
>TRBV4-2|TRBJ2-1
CASSQEPSGRDNEQFF
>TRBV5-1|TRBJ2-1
CASSLQRAGQFF
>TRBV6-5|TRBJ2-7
CASRRGLGSYEQYF
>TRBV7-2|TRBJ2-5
CASSLMGVSQETQYF
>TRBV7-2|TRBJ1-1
CASSLAAGEGNTEAFF
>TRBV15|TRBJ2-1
CATSAPGTSGGLYNEQFF
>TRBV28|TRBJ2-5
CASSLGDRGYQETQYF
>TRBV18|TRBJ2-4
CASSPAGTGKNIQYF
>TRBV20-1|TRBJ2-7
CLGTSSYEQYF
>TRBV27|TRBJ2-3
CASSSHLADRGDTQYF
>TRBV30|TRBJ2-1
CAWSLTGLYNEQFF
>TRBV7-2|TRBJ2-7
CASSLGLAGGEQYF
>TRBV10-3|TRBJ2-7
CAISETIPGQGAYEQYF
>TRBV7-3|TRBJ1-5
CASSFQGQPQHF